This passage covers 22 T cell receptor beta chains from one sample sequenced in a study of cytomegalovirus exposure and HLA in healthy donors. The PCR made use of 60 Vbeta and 13 Jbeta primers. The table came from immunoSEQ multiplex PCR; TCRdb's copy has only in-frame clones and leaves some out. Seen here are some 70,000 clones, 60% to 75% observed once, and the top ten hold 14%. What was sequenced was PBMCs. The source is a male donor in good health and CMV-seropositive.

The CDR3 sequence: CASSYKGADEKLFF. In DNA form, the CDR3 reads TGTGCCAGCAGTTACAAGGGGGCTGATGAAAAACTGTTTTTT. This sequence joins TRBV6-5 and TRBJ1-4; 7 nucleotides align to TRBD1. The CDR3 sequence is 14 residues long. V lost 2 bases, J lost 6 bases, and 3 bases stayed unmatched. The germline gives CDR1 MNHEY, CDR2 SVGAGI.

The rearrangement uses TRBV9 and TRBJ2-2; 9 bases are shared with TRBD1. CDR1 SGDLS and CDR2 YYNGEE come from the germline V gene. Trimming took 4 bases from V and 6 from J; bases not matched to a gene: 10. CDR3 length: 16 residues. The CDR3 is CASSPRQGEIPGELFF. CDR3 DNA sequence: TGTGCCAGCAGCCCCCGACAGGGGGAAATCCCCGGGGAGCTGTTTTTT. Full variable domain (rest looked up from reference TRBV9 and TRBJ2-2): DSGVTQTPKHLITATGQRVTLRCSPRSGDLSVYWYQQSLDQGLQFLIQYYNGEERAKGNILERFSAQQFPDLHSELNLSSLELGDSALYFCASSPRQGEIPGELFFGEGSRLTVL.

The rearrangement joins TRBV4-1 to TRBJ2-7, with 10 bases fitting TRBD1. The junction had 4 bases not matched to a gene; V was cut back by 3 bases and J by 2 bases. This CDR3 is built from 15 residues. The germline CDR1 and CDR2 sequences are MGHRA and YSYEKL. The DNA for the CDR3 is TGCGCCAGCAGCCAGGGACAGGGGCGACCCTACGAGCAGTACTTC. It specifies CASSQGQGRPYEQYF.

V gene TRBV19 combines with J gene TRBJ1-1, with D uncertain. CDR3 length equals 14 residues. V was pared by 3 bases and J by 2 bases, with 10 bases between. Germline values: CDR1 LNHDA, CDR2 SQIVND (reference sequence). CDR3 sequence reads: CASSITVINTEAFF. CDR3 DNA sequence: TGTGCCAGTAGTATTACAGTTATTAACACTGAAGCTTTCTTT.

The chain combines TRBV6-5 with TRBJ2-7, with unresolved D. Per germline, CDR1 MNHEY and CDR2 SVGAGI. Trimming took 4 bases from V and 2 from J, leaving 6 bases between them. The CDR3 totals 12 residues. The CDR3 here is CASSSNTYEQYF. The CDR3 DNA sequence: TGTGCCAGCAGTTCGAACACCTACGAGCAGTACTTC.

The rearrangement links TRBV5-1 to TRBJ2-1; D remains unclear. Trimming removed 5 bases from V and 5 bases from J, with 8 bases in between. The CDR3 has 12 amino acids. Germline assignment: CDR1 SGHRS and CDR2 YFSETQ. CDR3 protein: CASRQMHNEQFF. As DNA, the CDR3 is TGCGCCAGCAGACAAATGCACAATGAGCAGTTCTTC.

The J gene is TRBJ1-4, the V gene TRBV6-6, with D maybe TRBD1 (5 bases). Germline V gene data show CDR1 as MNHNY and CDR2 as SVGAGI (reference sequence). The CDR3 contains 14 residues. Trimming removed 6 bases at V and 6 bases at J, with 14 bases between. The CDR3 loop is CASRPQGGHEKLFF. CDR3 DNA sequence: TGTGCCAGCAGACCTCAGGGAGGACATGAAAAACTGTTTTTT.

The rearrangement joins TRBV14 to TRBJ1-2, with 10 bases fitting TRBD1. This CDR3 has 17 residues. Germline lookup yields CDR1 SGHDN and CDR2 FVKESK. The V segment lost 4 bases and the J segment 8 bases; nucleotides outside the gene matches: 16. The CDR3 is CASSPPYRGTGVYGYTF. The DNA for the CDR3 is TGTGCCAGCAGCCCACCCTACCGTGGGACAGGGGTTTACGGCTACACCTTC. Based on the CDR3 plus reference TRBV14 and TRBJ1-2, the full variable domain is EAGVTQFPSHSVIEKGQTVTLRCDPISGHDNLYWYRRVMGKEIKFLLHFVKESKQDESGMPNNRFLAERTGGTYSTLKVQPAELEDSGVYFCASSPPYRGTGVYGYTFGSGTRLTVV.

The V and J genes are TRBV7-6 and TRBJ2-3, with 9 bases lining up with TRBD1. V lost 8 bases and J lost 3; bases outside the gene matches: 6. Germline assignment: CDR1 SGHVS and CDR2 FNYEAQ. This CDR3 is built from 14 residues. The CDR3 loop reads CASARTGVTDTQYF. DNA of the CDR3: TGTGCCAGCGCCCGGACAGGGGTGACAGATACGCAGTATTTT.

This clone was detected only a few times. The chain links TRBV6-5 to TRBJ2-1; TRBD1 agrees at 7 bases. CDR3 length: 13 residues. Germline V CDR1 and CDR2: MNHEY, SVGAGI. V shed 9 bases, J shed 5 bases, and the junction held 7 bases outside the gene matches. In DNA, the CDR3 is TGTGCCAGGGCGACAGGGAAAAACAATGAGCAGTTCTTC. Translating it yields CARATGKNNEQFF.

The V and J genes are TRBV6-5 and TRBJ2-5, with a possible D match to TRBD2 (6 bases). The germline V and J ends were trimmed by 6 bases and 5 bases, with 7 bases remaining between them. Germline V gene sequence: CDR1 MNHEY, CDR2 SVGAGI. The CDR3 spans 11 residues. This CDR3 reads CASREGETQYF. As DNA, the CDR3 is TGTGCCAGCAGGGAGGGGGAGACCCAGTACTTC.

CDR3 nucleotides: TGTGCCAGCAGCCCCTGGACTAGCGGGATCCGGGAGACCCAGTACTTC. This gives the protein CASSPWTSGIRETQYF. The chain links TRBV5-4 to TRBJ2-5; TRBD2 aligns across 12 bases. With V trimmed by 4 bases and J by 5 bases, 9 bases remained unmatched. Germline V CDR1 and CDR2: SGHNT, YYREEE (reference sequence). This CDR3 comprises 16 residues. Looking up the rest from reference TRBV5-4 and TRBJ2-5 gives the full variable domain: ETGVTQSPTHLIKTRGQQVTLRCSSQSGHNTVSWYQQALGQGPQFIFQYYREEENGRGNFPPRFSGLQFPNYSSELNVNALELDDSALYLCASSPWTSGIRETQYFGPGTRLLVL.

This rearrangement joins TRBV15 to TRBJ2-1; 8 positions agree with TRBD2. The CDR3 extends over 14 amino acids. Germline loops: CDR1 LNHNV, CDR2 YYDKDF (reference sequence). Unmatched junction bases numbered 11, after V lost 7 bases and J lost 9 bases. The CDR3 reads CATTYGGAPAEQFF. CDR3 in DNA: TGTGCCACCACCTACGGGGGGGCCCCTGCTGAGCAGTTCTTC.

This sequence joins TRBV27 and TRBJ2-5; TRBD2 aligns across 12 bases. The CDR3 length is 16 residues. Germline assignment: CDR1 MNHEY and CDR2 SMNVEV (reference sequence). V shed 3 bases and J 0 bases; nucleotides not matched to a gene: 2. Here the CDR3 reads CASSFRLAGDQETQYF. Here the CDR3 DNA reads TGTGCCAGCAGTTTTCGACTAGCGGGGGACCAAGAGACCCAGTACTTC.

The genes are TRBV6-1 and TRBJ2-7, with unresolved D. CDR3 size: 14 residues. The V gene's germline CDR1 is MNHNS and CDR2 SASEGT. V was pared by 4 bases and J by 0 bases, with 10 bases between. CDR3 DNA sequence: TGTGCCAGCAGTGGACTGGTTAGCTCCTACGAGCAGTACTTC. It codes for CASSGLVSSYEQYF.

The chain joins TRBV20-1 to TRBJ1-1, with D unclear. The CDR3 extends over 11 amino acids. The germline V gene encodes CDR1 DFQATT and CDR2 SNEGSKA (reference sequence). Trimming removed 1 base from V and 6 bases from J, with 6 bases in between. The CDR3 is CSARGLAEAFF. In DNA, the CDR3 is TGCAGTGCTAGAGGGCTCGCTGAAGCTTTCTTT.

This chain links TRBV15 with TRBJ1-2; D is unresolved. CDR1 LNHNV and CDR2 YYDKDF come from the germline V gene (reference sequence). V was trimmed by 5 bases and J by 2 bases, leaving 12 bases between them. The CDR3 totals 14 residues. DNA of the CDR3: TGTGCCACCAGCGCCGGGTGGCAGAACTATGGCTACACCTTC. This sequence encodes CATSAGWQNYGYTF.

This chain joins TRBV18 and TRBJ2-1; TRBD2 matches at 12 bases. CDR1 is KGHSH and CDR2 is LQKENI in the germline V gene. Trimming took 1 base from V and 8 from J; bases not matched to a gene: 0. This CDR3 comprises 14 residues. CDR3 amino acids: CASSPRTSGDEQFF. Here the CDR3 DNA reads TGTGCCAGCTCACCACGGACTAGCGGGGATGAGCAGTTCTTC.

This chain joins TRBV9 and TRBJ1-1; D gene unclear. The V end was cut by 0 bases, the J end by 4 bases, with 16 bases between. This CDR3 has 16 residues. CDR1 and CDR2 (germline): SGDLS, YYNGEE. CDR3 protein: CASSVAPGVSSTEAFF. CDR3 nucleotide sequence: TGTGCCAGCAGCGTAGCTCCCGGGGTAAGTTCCACTGAAGCTTTCTTT.

The rearrangement joins TRBV9 to TRBJ1-1; D might be TRBD1 (6 bases). The CDR3 runs to 15 residues. CDR1 is SGDLS, CDR2 YYNGEE, per germline. V lost 5 bases to trimming and J lost 1 base, with 15 bases between them. CDR3 in amino acids: CASRRGGGTNTEAFF. CDR3 coding DNA: TGTGCCAGCAGAAGAGGGGGGGGGACGAACACTGAAGCTTTCTTT.

V usage is TRBV7-9 and J usage is TRBJ1-2, with TRBD1 matching over 7 bases. The V gene end was trimmed by 1 base and the J gene end by 3 bases; junction bases not matched to a gene: 8. The CDR3 length is 16 residues. Germline V lookup: CDR1 SEHNR, CDR2 FQNEAQ (reference sequence). CDR3: CASSLEAWDSDYGYTF. In DNA form, the CDR3 reads TGTGCCAGCAGCTTAGAGGCTTGGGACAGCGACTATGGCTACACCTTC.

This clone was found a few times. The chain has TRBV2 and TRBJ1-2; 9 bases match TRBD1. This CDR3 contains 14 residues. CDR1 is SNHLY and CDR2 is FYNNEI in the germline V gene. V shed 4 bases, J shed 0 bases, and the junction held 0 bases outside the gene matches. The CDR3 region is CASSGDRANYGYTF. CDR3 DNA: TGTGCCAGCAGTGGGGACAGGGCTAACTATGGCTACACCTTC.